This TCR beta chain was captured by sequencing in a study of T cell changes during pregnancy in multiple sclerosis. Produced via immunoSEQ multiplex PCR; TCRdb's table is partial and in-frame only. The data hold 40,000 to 60,000 clones, with roughly 92% observed a single time. This CDR3 spans 16 amino acids. Per germline, CDR1 MDHEN and CDR2 SYDVKM. The V end lost 4 bases, the J end lost 5 bases, and 17 bases lay between the germline ends. This sequence originates from a female donor with multiple sclerosis, enrolled in a pregnancy study. The genes are TRBV28 and TRBJ2-2; maybe TRBD2 (6 bases). The specimen comprised CD4+ T cells from peripheral blood mononuclear cells, sampled in the third trimester of pregnancy. CDR3 nucleotide sequence: TGTGCCAGCAGTTCTCCGGGGGTGAACCCGACCGGGGAGCTGTTTTTT. Translating gives CASSSPGVNPTGELFF.